These 2 T cell receptor beta chains were sequenced from one sample in a study of CD8+CD57+ T cells in acquired aplastic anemia (dated by TCRdb to the late 2010s). The patients picked for sequencing were ones in whom flow cytometry had shown an expansion of CD8+CD57+ cells. Sequencer: Illumina HiSeq 2000. TCR beta VDJ combination and CDR3 sequence profiling used genomic DNA as the template. TCRdb passed the public sequencing reads through fastp at Q25 and MiXCR, retaining productive beta sequences. When rows share a CDR3 protein, they turn into one entry using the most common DNA and genes. The sample has more than 150,000 distinct CDR3 sequences on record, 48% of them singletons. The ten largest clones add up to about 1.8% of the sample. Sequenced sample: sorted CD4+, CD8+, or CD8+CD57+ T cells (not recorded which) from PBMCs. The receptors originated from a human donor with aplastic anemia.

This clonotype was picked up many times. The V gene is TRBV12-3 or TRBV12-4, the J gene TRBJ1-5, with 8 nucleotides matching TRBD1. V was clipped by 6 bases and J by 1 base; unmatched bases: 5. CDR3 size: 15 residues. DNA of the CDR3: TGTGCCAGCAGATTTGACAGGGGAAGCAATCAGCCCCAGCATTTT. The encoded protein is CASRFDRGSNQPQHF.

This clonotype was counted many times. This chain connects TRBV24-1 to TRBJ2-7; D call uncertain. The CDR3 extends over 12 amino acids. V lost 3 bases to trimming and J lost 7 bases, with 9 bases between them. Germline V lookup: CDR1 KGHDR, CDR2 SFDVKD. This CDR3 is CATSDPPLEQYF. The CDR3 bases are TGTGCCACCAGTGATCCTCCCCTTGAGCAGTACTTC.